The clone carrying this TCR delta chain appeared a few times. This clone may be a read error of a much larger clone one base away. This sample was included in a study of gamma-delta chains in newborns, infants, children. This CDR3 contains 12 residues. Germline CDR1 and CDR2: TSWWSYY and QGS. Trimming cost V 5 bases and J 1 base, with 5 bases left between them. TCRdb re-identified clones in the reads via CATT. Here the sample spans a few thousand delta-chain clones, 6.5% to 8.5% being singletons. The receptor comes from a child who was a newborn, infant or young child, either healthy, febrile or measles-vaccinated (not recorded which). Material for sequencing was blood. The V and J genes are TRDV1 and TRDJ1; D unresolved. The DNA of the CDR3 is TGTGCTCTTGGGAGCCGCACCGATAAACTCATCTTT. It translates to CALGSRTDKLIF.